This T cell receptor (beta chain) was documented in a study of untreated major depressive disorder. Clones were read by immunoSEQ multiplex PCR, and TCRdb kept only the in-frame ones, dropping some. The sample yields 20,000 to 25,000 clones, about 90% seen once. Study-level findings and limits: TRBV25-01 and TRBV02-01 followed the flow pattern without significance. Compared with controls, depressed patients showed more TRBV05-01 (Vbeta 5.1) usage in CD4+ T cells.

The CDR3 loop spans 18 amino acids. Germline CDR1 reads MNHNS; CDR2 reads SASEGT. The trim removed 3 bases at V and 4 bases at J, leaving 14 bases unmatched. To note about this clone: The antigen remains unidentified.

Donors lacked major illness, comorbidities, regular medication, drug use, or heavy drinking. From thawed PBMCs, CD4+ T cells were purified by negative selection. The sample taken for sequencing was CD4+ T cells from PBMCs. The rearrangement joins TRBV6-1 to TRBJ2-1; 8 bases line up with TRBD1. This TCR came from a woman in her thirties or forties in good health. The CDR3 is CASSETQGQGAAYNEQFF. The CDR3 nucleotides are TGTGCCAGCAGTGAGACCCAGGGGCAGGGGGCGGCGTACAATGAGCAGTTCTTC.